A single sample gave rise to the 14 T cell receptor beta chains below, sequenced in a study of PD-1 blockade in classical Hodgkin lymphoma. Patients all relapsed after autologous stem cell transplantation, and there was variation in brentuximab vedotin exposure. Here immunoSEQ multiplex PCR was the method, and the copy in TCRdb shows in-frame clones only, minus some. The data show approximately 100,000 clones, 85% to 90% seen once. The specimen comprised peripheral blood mononuclear cells (PBMCs), sampled before the second cycle of nivolumab. These receptors all stem from a human donor with classical Hodgkin lymphoma.

Only a few counts were recorded for this clone. The rearrangement links TRBV6-5 to TRBJ2-2; D is perhaps TRBD1 (6 bases). Germline lookup yields CDR1 MNHEY and CDR2 SVGAGI. The CDR3 consists of 15 residues. With 7 bases removed from V and 4 bases from J, the gap between germline ends came to 16 bases. The CDR3, as DNA: TGTGCCAGCAATGTGGGGGCGCGGGCCACCGGGGAGCTGTTTTTT. Its translation: CASNVGARATGELFF.

The chain combines TRBV4-2 with TRBJ2-3; the match to TRBD2 covers 9 bases. Germline CDR1 LGHNA, CDR2 YNFKEQ. V lost 0 bases, J lost 0 bases, and 4 bases stayed unmatched. CDR3 length: 17 residues. CDR3 sequence (DNA): TGTGCCAGCAGCCAAGACCGGCGGGGGGGCAGCACAGATACGCAGTATTTT. Translated, it gives CASSQDRRGGSTDTQYF.

V gene TRBV27 combines with J gene TRBJ1-5; 8 nucleotides agree with TRBD1. The CDR3 covers 14 residues. CDR1 and CDR2 (germline): MNHEY, SMNVEV (reference sequence). V shed 6 bases and J 5 bases; nucleotides not matched to a gene: 6. The CDR3 reads CASRTGVGYQPQHF. Here the CDR3 DNA reads TGTGCCAGCAGGACAGGGGTGGGCTATCAGCCCCAGCATTTT.

This chain joins TRBV7-9 and TRBJ1-2; possible D gene TRBD1, 5 bases. V was clipped by 6 bases and J by 3 bases, with 14 bases between them. Germline V lookup: CDR1 SEHNR, CDR2 FQNEAQ (reference sequence). There are 14 residues in the CDR3. The CDR3 nucleotides read TGTGCCAGCAGGGCAGAGGGACCTTACTATGGCTACACCTTC. Residues: CASRAEGPYYGYTF.

Regarding this clone: Other DNA sequences from this sample encode an identical CDR3 as well. The rearrangement uses TRBV5-6 and TRBJ2-7, with D unresolved. This CDR3 has 11 residues. Germline V CDR1 and CDR2: SGHDT, YYEEEE. Deletions cut 0 bases from V and 7 bases from J, with 5 bases between. The CDR3 spells CASSLGGEQYF. The CDR3 coding sequence is TGTGCCAGCAGCTTGGGCGGTGAGCAGTACTTC.

The rearrangement uses TRBV4-1 and TRBJ1-2, with D perhaps matching TRBD1 (5 bases). Germline V lookup: CDR1 MGHRA, CDR2 YSYEKL. With 0 bases removed from V and 3 bases from J, the gap between germline ends came to 14 bases. The CDR3 runs 16 residues. The CDR3 here is CASSQEVGGMDYGYTF. CDR3 DNA: TGCGCCAGCAGCCAAGAAGTGGGGGGAATGGACTATGGCTACACCTTC.

This sequence joins TRBV4-1 and TRBJ2-7, with TRBD1 matching 11 bases. Trimming removed 4 bases from V and 4 bases from J; junction bases left unmatched: 6. The CDR3 has 15 residues. Germline CDR1 MGHRA, CDR2 YSYEKL. The CDR3 region has the DNA TGCGCCAGCAGCCTATCGGGACAGGGGGGTTACGAGCAGTACTTC. Its protein is CASSLSGQGGYEQYF.

V gene TRBV7-2 combines with J gene TRBJ1-4; 7 bases are shared with TRBD1. J gave up 7 bases and V 5 bases, and 13 bases lay outside the gene matches. The CDR3 covers 16 residues. The germline gives CDR1 SGHTA, CDR2 FQGNSA. The CDR3 protein is CASSLSGQEGLEKLFF. CDR3 DNA: TGTGCCAGCAGCCTTTCCGGACAGGAAGGTCTTGAAAAACTGTTTTTT.

This clone was observed a single time. V and J are TRBV19 and TRBJ2-3; the match to TRBD2 covers 8 bases. The CDR3 has 15 residues. Losses at the gene ends were 6 bases for V and 6 bases for J; bases not matched to a gene: 11. Germline loops: CDR1 LNHDA, CDR2 SQIVND (reference sequence). CDR3 region: CASRSPGLGGDTQYF. The DNA of the CDR3 is TGTGCCAGTAGATCCCCGGGACTAGGAGGGGATACGCAGTATTTT.

The chain has TRBV7-9 and TRBJ2-7, with TRBD2 as a possible D gene (5 bases). The CDR3 extends over 12 amino acids. Trimming took off 6 bases at V and 7 bases at J, with 13 bases between the two ends. The V gene's germline CDR1 is SEHNR and CDR2 FQNEAQ (reference sequence). The CDR3 DNA is TGTGCCAGCAGATATGGACTTGGGGAGCAGTACTTC. This encodes CASRYGLGEQYF. Full variable domain (rest looked up from reference TRBV7-9 and TRBJ2-7): DTGVSQNPRHKITKRGQNVTFRCDPISEHNRLYWYRQTLGQGPEFLTYFQNEAQLEKSRLLSDRFSAERPKGSFSTLEIQRTEQGDSAMYLCASRYGLGEQYFGPGTRLTVT.

This chain links TRBV19 with TRBJ2-5; D is possibly TRBD1 (6 bases). The germline V gene has CDR1 LNHDA and CDR2 SQIVND (reference sequence). The CDR3 sequence is 13 residues long. Trimming shortened V by 6 bases and J by 2 bases, and 10 bases separated the two germline ends. For the CDR3, the DNA is TGTGCCAGTAGGGGACACGGGCAAGAGACCCAGTACTTC. Protein product: CASRGHGQETQYF.

The chain employs TRBV7-2 and TRBJ2-7, with TRBD2 identical over 7 bases. Unmatched junction bases numbered 8, after V lost 4 bases and J lost 5 bases. Germline V gives CDR1 SGHTA, CDR2 FQGNSA. The CDR3 runs to 14 residues. The CDR3 nucleotides read TGTGCCAGCAGCTCCCTGGCGGGGGTCAACGAGCAGTACTTC. It encodes CASSSLAGVNEQYF.

The chain has TRBV27 and TRBJ2-3; the match to TRBD1 covers 10 bases. Germline CDR1 and CDR2: MNHEY and SMNVEV (reference sequence). Germline trimming cut 1 base from V and 5 bases from J; bases unmatched to any gene: 6. This CDR3 contains 16 residues. The chain's CDR3 is CASSLLRTGGGDTQYF. CDR3 bases: TGTGCCAGCAGTTTATTACGGACAGGGGGAGGAGATACGCAGTATTTT.

The CDR3 reads CASSLGTKPNTGELFF. DNA for the CDR3: TGTGCCAGCAGCCTCGGGACTAAACCGAACACCGGGGAGCTGTTTTTT. The rearrangement links TRBV11-2 to TRBJ2-2; 7 bases match TRBD2. CDR3 length: 16 residues. V shed 5 bases, J shed 0 bases, and the junction held 6 bases outside the gene matches. Germline V gives CDR1 SGHAT, CDR2 FQNNGV.